This TCR beta chain was profiled in a study of T cells in Graves' hyperthyroidism and ophthalmopathy. Study findings and constraints: The majority of expanded thyroid clonotypes above 0.001 also appeared in blood.

RNA transcripts served as the template for amplifying TCR beta CDR3 regions. When the TCR CDR3 underwent first-round RT-PCR, the HTBI primer set was used. TCRdb re-derived calls from the multiplex PCR reads in MiXCR, one entry per CDR3 protein. The sample has 380,000 or so distinct CDR3 sequences, roughly 13% seen once. This CDR3 has 14 residues. The germline V gene has CDR1 DFQATT and CDR2 SNEGSKA (reference sequence). V shed 6 bases and J shed 2 bases, with 17 bases lying between them. With respect to this clonotype: No antigen is known for it.

Sequenced sample: blood. The TCR comes from a man aged 25 to 40 with Graves' hyperthyroidism that later progressed to Graves' ophthalmopathy. This chain uses TRBV20-1 with TRBJ2-7, with D unresolved. CDR3 DNA sequence: TGCAGTGCCCCAGACCGAACTTTCCCCTACGAGCAGTACTTC. Protein product: CSAPDRTFPYEQYF.